This entry concerns a single T cell receptor beta chain. The sample is drawn from a study of OX40 agonist ivuxolimab in advanced cancers. Per the germline V gene, CDR1 is GTSNPN and CDR2 is SVGIG (reference sequence). The CDR3 is 13 amino acids. V was pared by 4 bases and J by 5 bases, with 14 bases between. Sequencing was performed with immunoSEQ multiplex PCR; in TCRdb, only in-frame clones are kept and a portion is missing. The sample contains roughly 56,000 clones, around nine tenths of which appear only once. This clonotype originated in an adult with an advanced solid tumor such as melanoma, head and neck, liver or kidney cancer. The chain joins TRBV30 to TRBJ2-5, with TRBD2 as a possible D gene (6 bases). Sequencing used CD4+ or CD8+ T cells sorted from blood, obtained in a trial of the OX40 agonist ivuxolimab. The CDR3 DNA reads as TGTGCCTGGACCGAAGCGGGTTGGGAGACCCAGTACTTC. It is translated as CAWTEAGWETQYF.